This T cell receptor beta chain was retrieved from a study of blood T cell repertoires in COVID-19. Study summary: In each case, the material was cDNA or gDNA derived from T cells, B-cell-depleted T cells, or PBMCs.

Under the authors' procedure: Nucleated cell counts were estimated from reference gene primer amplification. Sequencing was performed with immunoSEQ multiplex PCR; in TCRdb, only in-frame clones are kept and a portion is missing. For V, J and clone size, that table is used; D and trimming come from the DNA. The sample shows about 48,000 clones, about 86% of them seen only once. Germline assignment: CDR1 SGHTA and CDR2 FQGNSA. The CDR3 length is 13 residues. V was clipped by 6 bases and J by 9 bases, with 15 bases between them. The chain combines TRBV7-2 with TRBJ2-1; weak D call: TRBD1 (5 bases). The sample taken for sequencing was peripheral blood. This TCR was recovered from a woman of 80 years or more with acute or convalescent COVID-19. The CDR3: CASSPDWGREQFF. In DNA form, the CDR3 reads TGTGCCAGCAGTCCTGATTGGGGCCGTGAGCAGTTCTTC.